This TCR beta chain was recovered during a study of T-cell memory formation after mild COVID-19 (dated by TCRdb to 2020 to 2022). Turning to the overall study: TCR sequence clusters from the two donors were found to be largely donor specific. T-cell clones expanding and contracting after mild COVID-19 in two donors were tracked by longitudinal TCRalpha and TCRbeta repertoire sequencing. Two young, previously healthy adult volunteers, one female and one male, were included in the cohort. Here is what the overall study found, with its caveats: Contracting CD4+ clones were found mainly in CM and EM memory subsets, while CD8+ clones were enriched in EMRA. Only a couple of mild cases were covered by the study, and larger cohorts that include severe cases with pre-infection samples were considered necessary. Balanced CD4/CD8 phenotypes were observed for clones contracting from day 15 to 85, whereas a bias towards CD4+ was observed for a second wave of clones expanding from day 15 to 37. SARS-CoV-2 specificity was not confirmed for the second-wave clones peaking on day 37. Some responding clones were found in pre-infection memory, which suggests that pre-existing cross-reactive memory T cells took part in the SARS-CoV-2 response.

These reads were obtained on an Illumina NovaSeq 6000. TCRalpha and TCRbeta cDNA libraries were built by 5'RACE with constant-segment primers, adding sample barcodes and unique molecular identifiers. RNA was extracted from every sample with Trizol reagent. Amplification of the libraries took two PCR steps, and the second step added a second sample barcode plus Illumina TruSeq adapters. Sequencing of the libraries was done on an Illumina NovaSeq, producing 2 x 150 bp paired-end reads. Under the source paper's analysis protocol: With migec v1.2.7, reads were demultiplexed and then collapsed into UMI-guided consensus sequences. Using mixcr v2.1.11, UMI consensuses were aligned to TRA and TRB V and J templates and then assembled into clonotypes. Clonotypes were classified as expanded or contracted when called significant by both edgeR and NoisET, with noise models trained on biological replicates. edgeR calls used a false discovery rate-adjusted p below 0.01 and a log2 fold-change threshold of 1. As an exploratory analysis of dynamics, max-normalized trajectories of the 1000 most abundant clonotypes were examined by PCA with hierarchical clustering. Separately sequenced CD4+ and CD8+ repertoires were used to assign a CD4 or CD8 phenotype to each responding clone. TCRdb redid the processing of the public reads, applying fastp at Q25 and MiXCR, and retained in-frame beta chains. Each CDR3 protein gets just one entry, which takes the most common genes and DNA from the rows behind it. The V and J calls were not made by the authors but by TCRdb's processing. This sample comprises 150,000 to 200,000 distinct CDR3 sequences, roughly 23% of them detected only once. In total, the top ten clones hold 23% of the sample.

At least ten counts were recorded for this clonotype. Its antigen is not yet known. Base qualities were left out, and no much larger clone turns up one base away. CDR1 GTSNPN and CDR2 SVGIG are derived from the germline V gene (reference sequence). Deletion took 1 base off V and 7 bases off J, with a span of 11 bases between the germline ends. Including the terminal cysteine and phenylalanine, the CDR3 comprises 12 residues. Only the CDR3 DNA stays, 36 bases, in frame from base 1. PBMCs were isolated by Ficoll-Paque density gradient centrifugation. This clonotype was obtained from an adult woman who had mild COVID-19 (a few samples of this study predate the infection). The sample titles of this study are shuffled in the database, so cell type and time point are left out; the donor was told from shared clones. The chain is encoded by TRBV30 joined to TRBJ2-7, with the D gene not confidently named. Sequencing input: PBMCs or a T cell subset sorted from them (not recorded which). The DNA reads TGTGCCTGGAGTGGTGTCGGCAGGGAGCAGTACTTC. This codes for CAWSGVGREQYF.